The 28 T cell receptor beta chains reported below all come from one sample, sequenced in a study of CD4 T cells in relation to SARS-CoV-2 and coronaviruses. Sequencing used immunoSEQ multiplex PCR; TCRdb keeps in-frame clones, though not all of them. The profile covers about 26,000 clones, with about three quarters appearing a single time and about 18% taken by the ten largest. Antigens for these TCRs are unknown. Unexposed donor CD4+ T cells date from 2011-2018, before the COVID-19 pandemic. After roughly 9 days of culture, CD4+ T cells were isolated. The sequencing sample was made of CD4+ T cells from PBMCs, cultured in vitro. These receptors all stem from a human donor in good health.

The CDR3 protein is CASSLAGGSSYEQYF. In nucleotides, the CDR3 is TGCGCCAGCAGTTTAGCGGGAGGCAGCTCCTACGAGCAGTACTTC. This sequence joins TRBV5-1 and TRBJ2-7, with 10 bases identical to TRBD2. This CDR3 is built from 15 residues. After removal of 5 bases from V and 0 bases from J, the junction contained 5 bases not matched to a gene. The germline V gene encodes CDR1 SGHRS and CDR2 YFSETQ.

This rearrangement joins TRBV4-3 to TRBJ1-2; a weak D match, TRBD1 (6 bases). CDR3 size: 15 residues. The germline CDR1 and CDR2 sequences are LGHNA and YSLEER. The ends were cut back, 4 bases at V and 0 bases at J, with 12 bases in the middle. The CDR3 region is CASSPSDRPNYGYTF. Written as DNA, the CDR3 is TGCGCCAGCAGCCCTTCCGACAGGCCTAACTATGGCTACACCTTC.

The rearrangement links TRBV6-5 to TRBJ1-2; 7 nucleotides match TRBD1. This CDR3 region has 13 residues. The J segment lost 1 base and the V segment lost 6 bases, leaving 2 bases of the junction unmatched. Per germline, CDR1 MNHEY and CDR2 SVGAGI. CDR3 region: CASSRQGNYGYTF. The CDR3 nucleotides are TGTGCCAGCAGCCGACAGGGTAACTATGGCTACACCTTC.

The chain couples TRBV18 to TRBJ1-5, with a possible D match to TRBD1 (5 bases). CDR3 size: 13 residues. The germline CDR1 and CDR2 sequences are KGHSH and LQKENI. Trimming shortened V by 3 bases and J by 4 bases, and 7 bases separated the two germline ends. The CDR3 nucleotides read TGTGCCAGCTCACCGGGGGAGAATCAGCCCCAGCATTTT. Translation: CASSPGENQPQHF.

The chain carries TRBV12-3 or TRBV12-4 and TRBJ1-4; D perhaps matches TRBD1 (5 bases). This CDR3 has 13 amino acids. Trimming removed 6 bases at V and 6 bases at J, with 11 bases between. The CDR3 DNA reads as TGTGCCAGCAGCCCGACGGGGGATGAAAAACTGTTTTTT. Translating gives CASSPTGDEKLFF.

This clone turned up a few times. The genes are TRBV7-9 and TRBJ2-3; no clear D gene. Germline-derived CDR1 and CDR2 are SEHNR and FQNEAQ (reference sequence). The length of the CDR3 is 12 residues. V lost 5 bases to trimming and J lost 4 bases, with 7 bases between them. CDR3 bases: TGTGCCAGCAGCCGTCGTCCAGATACGCAGTATTTT. Protein: CASSRRPDTQYF.

This rearrangement joins TRBV27 to TRBJ2-7, with 7 bases matching TRBD1. CDR1 is MNHEY, CDR2 SMNVEV, per germline (reference sequence). J lost 2 bases, V lost 5 bases, and 6 bases had no gene match. CDR3 length: 14 residues. The CDR3 loop is CASSENRGPYEQYF. The CDR3 DNA reads TGTGCCAGCAGTGAAAACAGGGGCCCCTACGAGCAGTACTTC.

The chain combines TRBV19 with TRBJ2-7; 7 bases map to TRBD2. This CDR3 contains 15 residues. V shed 3 bases, J shed 6 bases, and the junction held 11 bases outside the gene matches. Germline values: CDR1 LNHDA, CDR2 SQIVND (reference sequence). CDR3 DNA sequence: TGTGCCAGTAGTATCGCGCTAGCGGAGTCCCCCGAGCAGTACTTC. It translates to CASSIALAESPEQYF. Filled out from reference TRBV19 and TRBJ2-7, the complete variable domain reads DGGITQSPKYLFRKEGQNVTLSCEQNLNHDAMYWYRQDPGQGLRLIYYSQIVNDFQKGDIAEGYSVSREKKESFPLTVTSAQKNPTAFYLCASSIALAESPEQYFGPGTRLTVT.

The J gene is TRBJ1-1, the V gene TRBV7-2; D remains unclear. This CDR3 comprises 15 residues. Trimming left V 3 bases short and J 1 base short, with 12 bases between. CDR1 SGHTA and CDR2 FQGNSA come from the germline V gene. CDR3 sequence: CASSFARGTNTEAFF. CDR3 bases: TGTGCCAGCAGCTTTGCCCGGGGTACGAACACTGAAGCTTTCTTT.

This rearrangement joins TRBV12-3 or TRBV12-4 to TRBJ2-5; the D gene is possibly TRBD1 (6 bases). The CDR3 consists of 12 residues. The germline V and J ends were trimmed by 7 bases and 4 bases, with 10 bases remaining between them. CDR3 DNA sequence: TGTGCCAGCAACAGGGAAGGAGAGACCCAGTACTTC. Translation: CASNREGETQYF.

The gene calls are TRBV7-2 and TRBJ1-5, with TRBD1 matching over 7 bases. CDR1 and CDR2 (germline): SGHTA, FQGNSA. This CDR3 has 14 amino acids. The J segment lost 5 bases and the V segment lost 0 bases, leaving 1 base of the junction unmatched. CDR3 residues: CASSLAGGHQPQHF. For the CDR3, the DNA is TGTGCCAGCAGCTTAGCAGGGGGCCATCAGCCCCAGCATTTT.

The chain combines TRBV6-5 with TRBJ1-6; TRBD1 matches 8 bases. Germline CDR1 reads MNHEY; CDR2 reads SVGAGI. J gave up 10 bases and V 7 bases, and 9 bases lay outside the gene matches. The length of the CDR3 is 14 residues. The DNA of the CDR3 is TGTGCCAGCACCCCAGGGACAGGTGGCTCACCCCTCCACTTT. It yields the protein CASTPGTGGSPLHF.

CDR3 protein: CASSANRDTEAFF. The CDR3 DNA reads as TGTGCCAGCAGCGCTAACAGAGACACTGAAGCTTTCTTT. This chain uses TRBV9 with TRBJ1-1; no definite D call. The V end was cut by 3 bases, the J end by 3 bases, with 9 bases between. The CDR3 has 13 residues. Germline CDR1 is SGDLS and CDR2 is YYNGEE.

The V and J genes are TRBV18 and TRBJ2-2; D is possibly TRBD1 (5 bases). CDR3 length equals 14 residues. V was trimmed by 2 bases and J by 1 base, leaving 5 bases between them. Germline CDR1 is KGHSH and CDR2 is LQKENI. CDR3 in amino acids: CASSPGQNTGELFF. CDR3 DNA: TGTGCCAGCTCACCAGGACAGAACACCGGGGAGCTGTTTTTT.

The chain combines TRBV7-8 with TRBJ2-3, with TRBD1 matching over 7 bases. The V gene end was trimmed by 5 bases and the J gene end by 4 bases; junction bases not matched to a gene: 6. Looked up from germline, CDR1 is SGHVS and CDR2 is FQNEAQ. The CDR3 consists of 14 residues. CDR3 residues: CASSQTGQSDTQYF. The DNA for the CDR3 is TGTGCCAGCAGCCAAACGGGACAGTCAGATACGCAGTATTTT.

The J gene is TRBJ2-5, the V gene TRBV19; D might be TRBD1 (6 bases). V was pared by 5 bases and J by 1 base, with 14 bases between. This CDR3 spans 15 amino acids. Germline loops: CDR1 LNHDA, CDR2 SQIVND (reference sequence). DNA of the CDR3: TGTGCCAGTAGTCAGGGGCAGGGCCTCCAAGAGACCCAGTACTTC. It codes for CASSQGQGLQETQYF.

This chain uses TRBV11-2 with TRBJ1-6; D not certain. The length of the CDR3 is 15 residues. V was cut by 1 base and J by 5 bases, with 9 bases left in between. The germline V gene encodes CDR1 SGHAT and CDR2 FQNNGV. The CDR3 spells CASSLVWLNNSPLHF. DNA of the CDR3: TGTGCCAGCAGCTTAGTTTGGCTCAATAATTCACCCCTCCACTTT.

J is TRBJ2-2 and V is TRBV6-4, with 8 bases aligning to TRBD1. The ends lost 2 bases at V and 5 bases at J; junction bases unmatched: 1. The CDR3 has 14 residues. Germline loops: CDR1 MRHNA, CDR2 SNTAGT. CDR3 nucleotides: TGTGCCAGCAGTGACCAGGGGGCTACCGGGGAGCTGTTTTTT. Translating gives CASSDQGATGELFF.

A single count supports this clone. The chain joins TRBV6-1 to TRBJ1-4; no firm D call. The CDR3 sequence is 13 residues long. The ends were cut back, 0 bases at V and 8 bases at J, with 7 bases in the middle. Germline V gene sequence: CDR1 MNHNS, CDR2 SASEGT. Here the CDR3 DNA reads TGTGCCAGCAGTGAAGCAAGGAGGGAAAAACTGTTTTTT. Amino acid sequence: CASSEARREKLFF.

The chain couples TRBV12-2 to TRBJ2-3; the D segment call TRBD2 is taken from the table without a DNA check. TRBV12-2 is deemed a pseudogene. The CDR3 sequence is 14 residues long. The CDR3 sequence is CASCLAGVADTQYF. For the CDR3, the DNA is TGTGCAAGTTGTCTAGCGGGAGTCGCAGATACGCAGTATTTT.

The CDR3 DNA reads TGTGCCACGGAGAGAAGCTCCTACGAGCAGTACTTC. Its protein product is CATERSSYEQYF. This chain joins TRBV6-5 and TRBJ2-7; no clear D gene. The V and J ends lost 10 bases and 0 bases respectively, with 10 bases between them. This CDR3 has 12 residues. Germline V CDR1 and CDR2: MNHEY, SVGAGI.

The chain is built from TRBV7-3 and TRBJ1-2, with D perhaps TRBD1 (5 bases). V lost 6 bases and J 1 base, leaving 15 bases between the germline ends. The CDR3 is made up of 15 amino acids. CDR1 is SGHTA, CDR2 FQGTGA, per germline. This CDR3 reads CASSPSGGNNYGYTF. The CDR3 DNA follows: TGTGCCAGCAGTCCGTCGGGGGGGAATAACTATGGCTACACCTTC.

The V call is TRBV7-2, the J call TRBJ2-1; possible D gene TRBD2, 7 bases. Germline CDR1 is SGHTA and CDR2 is FQGNSA. V lost 1 base to trimming and J lost 0 bases, with 13 bases between them. The CDR3 is 17 amino acids. CDR3 loop: CASSLEGGRSSYNEQFF. For the CDR3, the DNA is TGTGCCAGCAGCTTAGAGGGGGGGCGCAGCTCCTACAATGAGCAGTTCTTC. Filled out from reference TRBV7-2 and TRBJ2-1, the complete variable domain reads GAGVSQSPSNKVTEKGKDVELRCDPISGHTALYWYRQSLGQGLEFLIYFQGNSAPDKSGLPSDRFSAERTGGSVSTLTIQRTQQEDSAVYLCASSLEGGRSSYNEQFFGPGTRLTVL.

The chain links TRBV9 to TRBJ1-2; weak D call: TRBD1 (5 bases). The V gene lost 0 bases and the J gene lost 8 bases, with 14 bases spanning the gap. The CDR3 is made up of 14 amino acids. Germline CDR1 is SGDLS and CDR2 is YYNGEE. CDR3 nucleotide sequence: TGTGCCAGCAGCGTAGATTCAGGGATGGGAGGCTACACCTTC. Encoded protein: CASSVDSGMGGYTF.

V is TRBV29-1 and J is TRBJ1-1; 9 bases match TRBD1. V trimming: 4 bases; J trimming: 0 bases; junction bases outside the gene matches: 3. CDR3 length: 14 residues. Germline CDR1 and CDR2: SQVTM and ANQGSEA. The CDR3 region has the DNA TGCAGCGTTGTGGGGACAGGGATGAACACTGAAGCTTTCTTT. It codes for CSVVGTGMNTEAFF.

J is TRBJ1-3 and V is TRBV7-2; D unclear. The V gene lost 3 bases and the J gene lost 1 base, with 7 bases spanning the gap. In germline, CDR1 is SGHTA, CDR2 FQGNSA. The CDR3 consists of 14 residues. The CDR3 reads CASSFGLSGNTIYF. Here the CDR3 DNA reads TGTGCCAGCAGCTTCGGACTATCTGGAAACACCATATATTTT.

The chain joins TRBV19 to TRBJ2-5; the match to TRBD2 covers 7 bases. Germline V gene data show CDR1 as LNHDA and CDR2 as SQIVND (reference sequence). The junction had 5 bases not matched to a gene; V was cut back by 6 bases and J by 4 bases. The CDR3 has 13 amino acids. The chain's CDR3 is CASSMGGRETQYF. For the CDR3, the DNA is TGTGCCAGTAGCATGGGGGGGAGAGAGACCCAGTACTTC.

This clone was seen only once. The chain links TRBV12-5 to TRBJ2-7; TRBD2 might be the D (6 bases). From germline, CDR1 is LGHNT and CDR2 FRNRAP. V was pared by 6 bases and J by 9 bases, with 21 bases between. This CDR3 has 14 amino acids. The CDR3 sequence: CASGPPGLRLGQYF. CDR3 sequence (DNA): TGTGCTAGTGGCCCGCCGGGACTTAGGCTCGGGCAGTACTTC. Based on the CDR3 plus reference TRBV12-5 and TRBJ2-7, the full variable domain is DARVTQTPRHKVTEMGQEVTMRCQPILGHNTVFWYRQTMMQGLELLAYFRNRAPLDDSGMPKDRFSAEMPDATLATLKIQPSEPRDSAVYFCASGPPGLRLGQYFGPGTRLTVT.